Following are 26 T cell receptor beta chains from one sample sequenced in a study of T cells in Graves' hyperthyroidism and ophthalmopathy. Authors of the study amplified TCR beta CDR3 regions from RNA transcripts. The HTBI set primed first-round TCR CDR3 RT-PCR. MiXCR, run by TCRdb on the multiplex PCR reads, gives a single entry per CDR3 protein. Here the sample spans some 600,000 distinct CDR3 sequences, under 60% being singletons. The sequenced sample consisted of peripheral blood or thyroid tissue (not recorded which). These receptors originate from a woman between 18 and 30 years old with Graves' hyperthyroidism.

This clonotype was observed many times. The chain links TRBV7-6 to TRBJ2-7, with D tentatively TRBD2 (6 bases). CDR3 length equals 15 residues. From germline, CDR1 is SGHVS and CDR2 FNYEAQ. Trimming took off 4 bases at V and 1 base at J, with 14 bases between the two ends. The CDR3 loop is CASSSYRGKSYEQYF. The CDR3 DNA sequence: TGTGCCAGCAGCTCTTATCGGGGGAAGTCCTACGAGCAGTACTTC.

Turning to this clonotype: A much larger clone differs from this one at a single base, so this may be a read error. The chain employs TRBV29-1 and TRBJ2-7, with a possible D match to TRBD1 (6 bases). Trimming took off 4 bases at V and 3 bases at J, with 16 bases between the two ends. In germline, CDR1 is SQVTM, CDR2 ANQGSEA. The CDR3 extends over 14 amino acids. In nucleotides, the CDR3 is TGCAGCGTTGCGGACCCGGGACAAGGCTACGAGCAGTACTTC. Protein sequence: CSVADPGQGYEQYF.

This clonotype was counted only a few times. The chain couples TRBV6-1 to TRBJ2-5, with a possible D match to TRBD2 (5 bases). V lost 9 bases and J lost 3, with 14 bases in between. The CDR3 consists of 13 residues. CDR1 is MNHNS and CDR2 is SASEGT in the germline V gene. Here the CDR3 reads CARTGSVEETQYF. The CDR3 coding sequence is TGTGCCAGGACGGGATCTGTAGAAGAGACCCAGTACTTC.

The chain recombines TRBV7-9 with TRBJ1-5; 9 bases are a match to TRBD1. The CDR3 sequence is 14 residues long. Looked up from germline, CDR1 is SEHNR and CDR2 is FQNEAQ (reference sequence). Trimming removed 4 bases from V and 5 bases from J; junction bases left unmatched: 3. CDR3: CASSSRDRDQPQHF. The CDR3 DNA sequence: TGTGCCAGCAGCTCAAGGGACAGGGATCAGCCCCAGCATTTT.

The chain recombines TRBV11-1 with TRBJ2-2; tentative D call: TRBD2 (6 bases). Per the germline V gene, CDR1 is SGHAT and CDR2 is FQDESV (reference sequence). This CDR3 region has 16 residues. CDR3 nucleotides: TGTGCTAGAGATCGAGGTAGCGGTTTGAACACCGGGGAGCTGTTTTTT. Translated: CARDRGSGLNTGELFF.

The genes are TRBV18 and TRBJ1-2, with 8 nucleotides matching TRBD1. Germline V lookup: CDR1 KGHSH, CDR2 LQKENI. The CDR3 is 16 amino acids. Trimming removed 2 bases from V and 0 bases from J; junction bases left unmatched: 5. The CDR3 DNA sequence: TGTGCCAGCTCACCAGGGACAGGACCTTCTAACTATGGCTACACCTTC. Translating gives CASSPGTGPSNYGYTF. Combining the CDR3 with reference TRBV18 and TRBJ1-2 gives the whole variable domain NAGVMQNPRHLVRRRGQEARLRCSPMKGHSHVYWYRQLPEEGLKFMVYLQKENIIDESGMPKERFSAEFPKEGPSILRIQQVVRGDSAAYFCASSPGTGPSNYGYTFGSGTRLTVV.

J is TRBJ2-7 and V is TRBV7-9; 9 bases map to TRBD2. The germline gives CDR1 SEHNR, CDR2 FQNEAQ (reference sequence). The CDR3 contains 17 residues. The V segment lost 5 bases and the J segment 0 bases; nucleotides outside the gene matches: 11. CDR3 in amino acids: CASSQATLAGHSYEQYF. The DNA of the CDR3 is TGTGCCAGCAGCCAAGCTACTCTAGCGGGACACTCCTACGAGCAGTACTTC. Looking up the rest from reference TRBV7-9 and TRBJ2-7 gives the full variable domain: DTGVSQNPRHKITKRGQNVTFRCDPISEHNRLYWYRQTLGQGPEFLTYFQNEAQLEKSRLLSDRFSAERPKGSFSTLEIQRTEQGDSAMYLCASSQATLAGHSYEQYFGPGTRLTVT.

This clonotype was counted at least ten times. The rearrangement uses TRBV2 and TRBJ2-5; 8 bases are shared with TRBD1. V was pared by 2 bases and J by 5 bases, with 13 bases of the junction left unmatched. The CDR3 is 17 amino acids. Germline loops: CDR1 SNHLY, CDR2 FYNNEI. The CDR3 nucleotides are TGTGCCAGCAGTGAACTGGTGGTCAGGGGGCTTGGGGAGACCCAGTACTTC. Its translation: CASSELVVRGLGETQYF.

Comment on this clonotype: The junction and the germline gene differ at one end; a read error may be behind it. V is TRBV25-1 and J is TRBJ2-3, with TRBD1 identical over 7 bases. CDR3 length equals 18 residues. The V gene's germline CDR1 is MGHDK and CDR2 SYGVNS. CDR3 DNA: TGTGCCACCAGTGATCCCAGGGCATGGGGACAGCTCACAGATACGCAGTATTTT. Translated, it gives CATSDPRAWGQLTDTQYF.

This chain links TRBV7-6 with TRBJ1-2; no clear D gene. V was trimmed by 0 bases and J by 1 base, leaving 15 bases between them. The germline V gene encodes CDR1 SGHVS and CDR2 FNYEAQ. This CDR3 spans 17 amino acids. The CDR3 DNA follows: TGTGCCAGCAGCTTAGCGGCCCTCCAGGCCGATAACTATGGCTACACCTTC. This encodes CASSLAALQADNYGYTF.

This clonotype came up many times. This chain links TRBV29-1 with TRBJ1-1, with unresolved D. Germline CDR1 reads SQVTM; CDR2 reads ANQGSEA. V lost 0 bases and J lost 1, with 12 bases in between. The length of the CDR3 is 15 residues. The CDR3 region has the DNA TGCAGCGTTGAAGATGCGAGAGGAGCGAACACTGAAGCTTTCTTT. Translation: CSVEDARGANTEAFF.

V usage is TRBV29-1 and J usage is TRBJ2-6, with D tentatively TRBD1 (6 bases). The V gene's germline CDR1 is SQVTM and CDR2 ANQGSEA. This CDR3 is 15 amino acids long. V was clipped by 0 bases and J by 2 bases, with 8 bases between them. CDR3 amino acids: CSVEEGATGANVLTF. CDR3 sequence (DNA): TGCAGCGTTGAAGAGGGGGCTACTGGGGCCAACGTCCTGACTTTC.

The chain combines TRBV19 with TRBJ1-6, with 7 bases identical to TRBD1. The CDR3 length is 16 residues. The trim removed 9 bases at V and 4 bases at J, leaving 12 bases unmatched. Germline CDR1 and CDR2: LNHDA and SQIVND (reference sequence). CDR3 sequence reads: CASVSSGTAYNSPLHF. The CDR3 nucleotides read TGTGCCAGCGTGTCGTCCGGGACAGCTTATAATTCACCCCTCCACTTT.

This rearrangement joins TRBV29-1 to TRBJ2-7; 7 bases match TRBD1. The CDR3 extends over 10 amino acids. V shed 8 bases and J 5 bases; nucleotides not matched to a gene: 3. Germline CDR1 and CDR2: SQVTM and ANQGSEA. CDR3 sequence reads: CSRDRDEQYF. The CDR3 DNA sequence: TGCAGCAGAGACAGGGACGAGCAGTACTTC.

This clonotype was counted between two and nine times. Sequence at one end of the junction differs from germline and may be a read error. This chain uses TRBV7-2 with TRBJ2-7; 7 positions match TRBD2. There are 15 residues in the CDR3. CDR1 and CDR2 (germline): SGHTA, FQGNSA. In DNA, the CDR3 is TGCGCCAGCAGCCCCGGACTAGTAAGCTCCTACGAGCAGTACTTC. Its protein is CASSPGLVSSYEQYF.

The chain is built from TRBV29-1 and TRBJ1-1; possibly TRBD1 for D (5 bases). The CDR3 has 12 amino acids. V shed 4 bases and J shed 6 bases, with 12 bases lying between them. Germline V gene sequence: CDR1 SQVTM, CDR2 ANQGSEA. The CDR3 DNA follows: TGCAGCGTTGTAGTTGGGGCTTCTGAAGCTTTCTTT. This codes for CSVVVGASEAFF.

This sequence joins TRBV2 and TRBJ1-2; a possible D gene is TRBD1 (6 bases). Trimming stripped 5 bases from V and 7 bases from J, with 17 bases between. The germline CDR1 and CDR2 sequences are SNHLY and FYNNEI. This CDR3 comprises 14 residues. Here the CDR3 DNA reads TGTGCCAGCAGTTTAGCCAGGGGAAAGGGTGGCTACACCTTC. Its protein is CASSLARGKGGYTF.

In DNA form, the CDR3 reads TGCGCCAGTAAAAGCGGAAAGGGTTGGGAGACCCAGTACTTC. It yields the protein CASKSGKGWETQYF. This sequence joins TRBV10-2 and TRBJ2-5, with D perhaps matching TRBD2 (5 bases). Germline V gene lookup returns CDR1 WSHSY and CDR2 SAAADI. This CDR3 is 14 amino acids long. Trimming removed 9 bases at V and 5 bases at J, with 19 bases between.

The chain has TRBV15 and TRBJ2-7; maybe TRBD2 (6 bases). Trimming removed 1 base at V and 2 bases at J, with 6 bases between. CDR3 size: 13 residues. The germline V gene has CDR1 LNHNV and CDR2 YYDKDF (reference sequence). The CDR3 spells CATSRGTTYEQYF. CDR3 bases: TGTGCCACCAGCAGAGGGACTACCTACGAGCAGTACTTC.

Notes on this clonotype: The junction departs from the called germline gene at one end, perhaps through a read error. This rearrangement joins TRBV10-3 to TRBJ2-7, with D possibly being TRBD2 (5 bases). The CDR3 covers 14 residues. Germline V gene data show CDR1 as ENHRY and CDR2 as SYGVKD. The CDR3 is CAISDGPNTGELYF. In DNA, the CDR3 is TGTGCCATCAGTGACGGGCCCAACACCGGGGAGCTGTACTTC.

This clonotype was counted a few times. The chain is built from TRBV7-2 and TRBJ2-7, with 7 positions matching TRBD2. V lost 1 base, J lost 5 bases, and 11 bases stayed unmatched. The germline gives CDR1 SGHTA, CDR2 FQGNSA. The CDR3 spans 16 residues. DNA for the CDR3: TGTGCCAGCAGCTTAGTTTTGGGCGGGAGTTTAAACGAGCAGTACTTC. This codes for CASSLVLGGSLNEQYF.

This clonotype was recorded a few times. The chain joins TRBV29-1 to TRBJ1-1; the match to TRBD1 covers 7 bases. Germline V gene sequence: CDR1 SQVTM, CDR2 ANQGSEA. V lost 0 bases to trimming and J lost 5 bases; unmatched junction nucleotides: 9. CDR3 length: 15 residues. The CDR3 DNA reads TGCAGCGTTGAAGATCACGAGAAGGGGGCGACTGAAGCTTTCTTT. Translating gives CSVEDHEKGATEAFF.

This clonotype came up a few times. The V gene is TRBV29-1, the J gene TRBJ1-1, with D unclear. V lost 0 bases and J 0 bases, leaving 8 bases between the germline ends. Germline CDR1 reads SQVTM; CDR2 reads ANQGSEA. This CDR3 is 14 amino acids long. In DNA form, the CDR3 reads TGCAGCGTTGAAGAAGGCGTCATGAACACTGAAGCTTTCTTT. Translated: CSVEEGVMNTEAFF. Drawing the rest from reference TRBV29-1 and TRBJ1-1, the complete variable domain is SAVISQKPSRDICQRGTSLTIQCQVDSQVTMMFWYRQQPGQSLTLIATANQGSEATYESGFVIDKFPISRPNLTFSTLTVSNMSPEDSSIYLCSVEEGVMNTEAFFGQGTRLTVV.

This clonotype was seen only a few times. The CDR3 DNA follows: TGTGCCACCAGTGGAACGGGACCTGCGAATGGCTACACCTTC. This encodes CATSGTGPANGYTF. The chain recombines TRBV24-1 with TRBJ1-2; D might be TRBD1 (5 bases). This CDR3 has 14 residues. Germline lookup yields CDR1 KGHDR and CDR2 SFDVKD. Between the trimmed V and J ends, which lost 5 bases and 6 bases, there was a span of 15 bases.

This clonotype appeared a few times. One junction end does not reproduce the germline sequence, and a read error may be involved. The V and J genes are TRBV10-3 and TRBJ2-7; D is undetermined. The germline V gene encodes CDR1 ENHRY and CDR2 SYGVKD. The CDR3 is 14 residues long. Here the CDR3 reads CASSEVGSQYEQYF. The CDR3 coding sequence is TGTGCCAGCAGTGAAGTTGGGTCGCAATACGAGCAGTACTTC.

The CDR3 coding sequence is TGTGCCAGCTCACCCGTGACACGAGGAGCCCTCCACTTT. Translating gives CASSPVTRGALHF. The chain recombines TRBV11-1 with TRBJ1-6; D is undetermined. V lost 8 bases and J 14 bases, leaving 19 bases between the germline ends. This CDR3 is 13 amino acids long. The germline V gene has CDR1 SGHAT and CDR2 FQDESV (reference sequence).